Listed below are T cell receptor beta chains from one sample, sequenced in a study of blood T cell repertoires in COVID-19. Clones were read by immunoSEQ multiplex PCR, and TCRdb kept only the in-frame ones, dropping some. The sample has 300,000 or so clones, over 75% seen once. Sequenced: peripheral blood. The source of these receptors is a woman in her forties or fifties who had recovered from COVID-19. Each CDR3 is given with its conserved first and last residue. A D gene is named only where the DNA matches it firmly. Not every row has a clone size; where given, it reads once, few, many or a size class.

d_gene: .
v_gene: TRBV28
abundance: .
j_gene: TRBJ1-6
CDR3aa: CAAGQPRAYNSPLHF
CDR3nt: TGTGCCGCCGGGCAGCCGAGGGCCTATAATTCACCCCTCCACTTT

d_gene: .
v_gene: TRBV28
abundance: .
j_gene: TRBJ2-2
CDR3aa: CASSLSGLGAGELFF
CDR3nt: TGTGCCAGCAGTTTATCTGGGCTAGGGGCCGGGGAGCTGTTTTTT

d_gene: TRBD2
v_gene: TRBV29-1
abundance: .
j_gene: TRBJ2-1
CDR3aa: CSVVQTGLAGGDEQFF
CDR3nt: TGCAGCGTTGTACAAACGGGACTAGCGGGGGGGGATGAGCAGTTCTTC

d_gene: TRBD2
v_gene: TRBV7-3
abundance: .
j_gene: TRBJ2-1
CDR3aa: CASSPGLAGGYEQFF
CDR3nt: TGTGCCAGCAGCCCTGGACTAGCGGGAGGTTATGAGCAGTTCTTC

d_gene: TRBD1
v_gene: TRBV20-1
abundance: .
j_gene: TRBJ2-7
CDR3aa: CSAKTGTTQYF
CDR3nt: TGCAGTGCTAAGACAGGGACGACGCAGTACTTC

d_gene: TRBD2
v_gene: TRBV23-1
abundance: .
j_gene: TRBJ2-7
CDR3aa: CASSQSKPKRAGLFLVRCEQYF
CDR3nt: TGCGCCAGCAGTCAATCGAAACCAAAGCGGGCGGGACTATTTTTAGTCCGGTGCGAGCAGTACTTC

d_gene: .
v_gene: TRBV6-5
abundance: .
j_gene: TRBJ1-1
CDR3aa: CASQPQVGTEAFF
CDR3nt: TGTGCCAGCCAACCTCAGGTGGGCACTGAAGCTTTCTTT

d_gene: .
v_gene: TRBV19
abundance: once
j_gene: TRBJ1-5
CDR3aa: CASSTQGSGQPQHF
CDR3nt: TGTGCCAGTAGTACGCAGGGGAGTGGGCAGCCCCAGCATTTT

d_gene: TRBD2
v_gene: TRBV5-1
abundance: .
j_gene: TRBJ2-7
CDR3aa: CASSLGWGTSVSYEQYF
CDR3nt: TGCGCCAGCAGCTTGGGATGGGGGACTAGCGTTTCCTACGAGCAGTACTTC

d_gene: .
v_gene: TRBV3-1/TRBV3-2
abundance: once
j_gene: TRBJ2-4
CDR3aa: CASSQGTQPGIQYF
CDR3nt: TGTGCCAGCAGCCAAGGGACACAGCCGGGCATTCAGTACTTC

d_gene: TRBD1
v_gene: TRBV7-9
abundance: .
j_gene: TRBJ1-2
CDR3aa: CASSLQGATYGYTF
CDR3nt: TGTGCCAGCAGCCTACAGGGGGCCACCTATGGCTACACCTTC

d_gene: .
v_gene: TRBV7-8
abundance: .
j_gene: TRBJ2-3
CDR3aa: CASSLVSGGDTDTQYF
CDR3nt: TGTGCCAGCAGCTTAGTGTCTGGCGGGGACACAGATACGCAGTATTTT

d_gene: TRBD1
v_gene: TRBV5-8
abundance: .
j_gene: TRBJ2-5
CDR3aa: CASSLGQGAPVGETQYF
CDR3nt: TGTGCCAGCAGCCTTGGACAGGGGGCCCCGGTGGGAGAGACCCAGTACTTC

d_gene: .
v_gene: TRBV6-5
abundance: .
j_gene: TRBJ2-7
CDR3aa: CASSSSTGREQYF
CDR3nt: TGTGCCAGCAGTTCCTCGACAGGCCGGGAGCAGTACTTC

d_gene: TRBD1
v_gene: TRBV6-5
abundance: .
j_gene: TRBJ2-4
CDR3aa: CASTPPDRKRDIQYF
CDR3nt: TGTGCCAGCACCCCCCCGGACAGGAAAAGAGACATTCAGTACTTC

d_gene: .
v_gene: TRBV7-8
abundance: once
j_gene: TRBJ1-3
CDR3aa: CASSLAWGDHSGNTIYF
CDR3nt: TGTGCCAGCAGCTTAGCCTGGGGGGATCACTCTGGAAACACCATATATTTT

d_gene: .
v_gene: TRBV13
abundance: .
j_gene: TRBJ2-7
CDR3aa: CASSSRGILEPYEQYF
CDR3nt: TGTGCCAGCAGCTCCCGGGGGATTTTGGAGCCCTACGAGCAGTACTTC

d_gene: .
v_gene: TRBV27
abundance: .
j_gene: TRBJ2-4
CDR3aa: CASSSSRVGAKNIQYF
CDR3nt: TGTGCCAGCAGTTCTTCCAGGGTCGGAGCCAAAAACATTCAGTACTTC

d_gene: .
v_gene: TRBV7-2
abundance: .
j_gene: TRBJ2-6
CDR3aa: CASSPSSGANVLTF
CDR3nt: TGTGCCAGCAGCCCGTCGTCTGGGGCCAACGTCCTGACTTTC

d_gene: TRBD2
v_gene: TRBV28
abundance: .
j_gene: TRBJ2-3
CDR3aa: CAGGLAGGTDTQYF
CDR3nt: TGTGCCGGGGGACTAGCGGGAGGAACAGATACGCAGTATTTT

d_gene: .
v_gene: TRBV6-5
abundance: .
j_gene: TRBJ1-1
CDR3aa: CASSPPGPNTEAFF
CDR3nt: TGTGCCAGCAGTCCCCCGGGTCCGAACACTGAAGCTTTCTTT

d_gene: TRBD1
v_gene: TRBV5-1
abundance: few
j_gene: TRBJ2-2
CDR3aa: CASSLDRVSSGELFF
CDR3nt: TGCGCCAGCAGCCTGGACAGGGTTTCATCCGGGGAGCTGTTTTTT

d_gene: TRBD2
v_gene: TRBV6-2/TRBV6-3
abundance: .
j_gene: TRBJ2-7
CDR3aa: CASSYFRSGSYEQYF
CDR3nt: TGTGCCAGCAGTTACTTCCGGAGCGGGAGCTACGAGCAGTACTTC

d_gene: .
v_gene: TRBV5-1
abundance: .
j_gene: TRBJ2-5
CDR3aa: CASSPTRRETQYF
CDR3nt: TGCGCCAGCAGCCCAACGCGGCGAGAGACCCAGTACTTC

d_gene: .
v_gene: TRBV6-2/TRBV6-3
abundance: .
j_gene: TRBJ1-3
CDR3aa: CASSSTSDTIYF
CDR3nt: TGTGCCAGCAGCTCAACTTCGGACACCATATATTTT

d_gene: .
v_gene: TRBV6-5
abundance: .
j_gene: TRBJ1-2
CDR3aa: CASIGDGYTF
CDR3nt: TGTGCCAGCATAGGGGATGGCTACACCTTC

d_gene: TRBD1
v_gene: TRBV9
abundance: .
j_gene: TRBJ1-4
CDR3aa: CASSSGTENEKLFF
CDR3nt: TGTGCCAGCAGCTCCGGGACAGAGAATGAAAAACTGTTTTTT

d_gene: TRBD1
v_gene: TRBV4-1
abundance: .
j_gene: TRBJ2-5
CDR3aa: CASSRGTGSGRETQYF
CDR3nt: TGCGCCAGCAGCCGTGGGACAGGGAGTGGTCGAGAGACCCAGTACTTC

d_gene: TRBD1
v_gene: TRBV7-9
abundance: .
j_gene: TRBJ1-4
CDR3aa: CAGSSTGKFEKLFF
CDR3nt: TGTGCCGGCAGCTCGACAGGGAAATTTGAAAAACTGTTTTTT

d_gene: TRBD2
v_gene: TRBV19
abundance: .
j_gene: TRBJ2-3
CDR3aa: CASSMSGGRTDTQYF
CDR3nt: TGTGCCAGTAGTATGTCGGGGGGACGCACAGATACGCAGTATTTT

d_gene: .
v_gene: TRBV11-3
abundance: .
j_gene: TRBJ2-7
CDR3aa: CASSRESGEQYF
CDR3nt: TGTGCCAGCAGCCGGGAGTCTGGCGAGCAGTACTTC

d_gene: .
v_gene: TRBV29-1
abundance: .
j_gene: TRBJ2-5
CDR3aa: CSVDSRSGETQYF
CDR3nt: TGCAGCGTTGATAGTAGAAGCGGAGAGACCCAGTACTTC

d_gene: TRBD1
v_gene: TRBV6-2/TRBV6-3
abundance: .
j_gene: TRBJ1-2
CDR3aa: CASSHGTGDGYTF
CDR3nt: TGTGCCAGCAGTCATGGGACAGGGGACGGCTACACCTTC

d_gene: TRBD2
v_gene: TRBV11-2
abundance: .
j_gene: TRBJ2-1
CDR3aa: CASSARTSGYNEQFF
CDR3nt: TGTGCCAGCAGCGCCCGGACTAGCGGGTACAATGAGCAGTTCTTC

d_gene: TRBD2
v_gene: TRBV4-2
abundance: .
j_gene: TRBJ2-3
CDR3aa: CASSQAWRAGYTDTQYF
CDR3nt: TGTGCCAGCAGCCAAGCTTGGCGAGCGGGGTACACAGATACGCAGTATTTT

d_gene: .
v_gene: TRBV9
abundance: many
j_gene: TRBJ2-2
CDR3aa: CASSVVVAENTGELFF
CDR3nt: TGTGCCAGCAGCGTAGTAGTAGCGGAGAACACCGGGGAGCTGTTTTTT

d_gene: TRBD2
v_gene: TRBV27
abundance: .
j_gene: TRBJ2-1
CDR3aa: CASTPLAGVILSEQFF
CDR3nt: TGTGCCAGCACTCCACTTGCGGGAGTCATTCTAAGTGAGCAGTTCTTC

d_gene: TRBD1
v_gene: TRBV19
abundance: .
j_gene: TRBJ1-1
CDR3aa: CASSADRDTEAFF
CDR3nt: TGTGCCAGTAGTGCGGACAGGGATACTGAAGCTTTCTTT

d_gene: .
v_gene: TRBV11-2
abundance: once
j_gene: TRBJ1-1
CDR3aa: CASSPGRRLTNTEAFF
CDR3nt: TGTGCCAGCAGCCCAGGGAGGAGGCTTACGAACACTGAAGCTTTCTTT

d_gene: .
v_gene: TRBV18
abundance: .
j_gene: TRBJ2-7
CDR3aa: CASSPPGRGGDEQYF
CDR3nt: TGTGCCAGCTCACCCCCGGGGAGGGGGGGAGACGAGCAGTACTTC

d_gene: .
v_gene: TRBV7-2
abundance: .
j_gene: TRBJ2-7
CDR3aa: CASSSDYISYEQYF
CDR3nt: TGTGCCAGCAGCTCCGACTATATCTCCTACGAGCAGTACTTC

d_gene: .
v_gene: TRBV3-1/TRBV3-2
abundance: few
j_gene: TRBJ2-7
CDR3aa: CASSQDDLGKQYF
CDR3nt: TGTGCCAGCAGCCAAGATGACTTGGGTAAGCAGTACTTC

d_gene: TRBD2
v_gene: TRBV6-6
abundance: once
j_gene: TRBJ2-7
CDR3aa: CAVSGSSYEQYF
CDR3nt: TGTGCCGTAAGCGGGAGCTCCTACGAGCAGTACTTC

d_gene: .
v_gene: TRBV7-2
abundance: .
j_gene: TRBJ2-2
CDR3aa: CASSPFRPETGELFF
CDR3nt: TGTGCCAGCAGCCCGTTCCGGCCGGAGACCGGGGAGCTGTTTTTT

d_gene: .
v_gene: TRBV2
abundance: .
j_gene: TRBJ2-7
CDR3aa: CASSEPGTYEQYF
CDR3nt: TGTGCCAGCAGTGAACCAGGGACCTACGAGCAGTACTTC

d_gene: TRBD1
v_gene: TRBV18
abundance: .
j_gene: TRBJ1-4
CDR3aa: CASSLGQANEKLFF
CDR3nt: TGTGCCAGCTCACTAGGACAGGCGAATGAAAAACTGTTTTTT

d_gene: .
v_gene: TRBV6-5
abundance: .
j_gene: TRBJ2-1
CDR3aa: CASLAGPYNEQFF
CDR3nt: TGTGCCAGCTTGGCGGGTCCCTACAATGAGCAGTTCTTC

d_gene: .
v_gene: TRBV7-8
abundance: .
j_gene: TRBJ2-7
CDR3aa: CASSFTGYEQYF
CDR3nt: TGTGCCAGCAGTTTTACAGGTTACGAGCAGTACTTC

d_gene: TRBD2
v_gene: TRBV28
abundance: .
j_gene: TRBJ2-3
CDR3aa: CASHSGGGPDTQYF
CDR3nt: TGTGCCAGTCATAGCGGGGGTGGTCCCGATACGCAGTATTTT

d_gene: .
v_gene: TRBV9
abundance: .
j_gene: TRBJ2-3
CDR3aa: CASSGGPGGPTDTQYF
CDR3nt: TGTGCCAGCAGCGGGGGTCCGGGGGGCCCCACAGATACGCAGTATTTT

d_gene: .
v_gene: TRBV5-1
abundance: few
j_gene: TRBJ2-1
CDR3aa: CASSLVLSRGSYNEQFF
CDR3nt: TGCGCCAGCAGCTTGGTTCTTTCCCGGGGCTCCTACAATGAGCAGTTCTTC

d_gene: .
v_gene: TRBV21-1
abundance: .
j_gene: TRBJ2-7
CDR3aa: CASGVAGASYEQYF
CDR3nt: TGTGCCAGCGGAGTAGCGGGAGCTTCGTACGAGCAGTACTTC

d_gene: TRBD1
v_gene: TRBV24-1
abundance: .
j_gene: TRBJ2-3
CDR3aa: CATSEPDRGGSDTQYF
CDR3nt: TGTGCCACCAGTGAGCCGGACAGGGGAGGATCGGATACGCAGTATTTT